These 5 T cell receptor beta chains originate from one sample sequenced in a study of identical twins. Each CDR3 protein gets one entry after TCRdb re-called the 5' RACE reads with MiXCR. The table records about 530,000 distinct CDR3 sequences, roughly 15% of them present only once. A further study also used this sample, focusing on yellow fever vaccine responses in identical twins.

Sequencing was carried out using CD4+ T cells sorted from blood. These receptor sequences come from a woman under 30 in good health.

DNA of the CDR3: TGTGCCAGCGGACTAGCGGGAGCAGGAACCTACGAGCAGTACTTC. It yields the protein CASGLAGAGTYEQYF. The V call is TRBV7-9, the J call TRBJ2-7; 13 bases fit TRBD2. Trimming at V came to 8 bases and at J to 2 bases, leaving 6 bases not matched to a gene. Germline-derived CDR1 and CDR2 are SEHNR and FQNEAQ (reference sequence). The CDR3 totals 15 residues. The full variable domain, its missing parts supplied by reference TRBV7-9 and TRBJ2-7, is DTGVSQNPRHKITKRGQNVTFRCDPISEHNRLYWYRQTLGQGPEFLTYFQNEAQLEKSRLLSDRFSAERPKGSFSTLEIQRTEQGDSAMYLCASGLAGAGTYEQYFGPGTRLTVT.

V is TRBV5-1 and J is TRBJ1-1, with D possibly being TRBD1 (6 bases). V was pared by 4 bases and J by 7 bases, with 11 bases between. The CDR3 length is 12 residues. Germline lookup yields CDR1 SGHRS and CDR2 YFSETQ. In DNA, the CDR3 is TGCGCCAGCAGCCTTTACAGGGATGAAGCTTTCTTT. Translation: CASSLYRDEAFF.

For the CDR3, the DNA is TGCGCCAGCAGCTTCCAGCAGGCAAATTCACCCCTCCACTTT. It encodes CASSFQQANSPLHF. The gene calls are TRBV5-1 and TRBJ1-6; D remains ambiguous. CDR3 size: 14 residues. Germline lookup yields CDR1 SGHRS and CDR2 YFSETQ. Trimming cost V 2 bases and J 7 bases, with 10 bases left between them.

This clonotype was seen a few times. The chain has TRBV24-1 and TRBJ2-2; 8 positions agree with TRBD2. Germline V lookup: CDR1 KGHDR, CDR2 SFDVKD. J gave up 6 bases and V 2 bases, and 13 bases lay outside the gene matches. CDR3 size: 18 residues. CDR3 DNA: TGTGCCACCAGTGATTCTACAGCTCTAGCGGGCAAGTCCGGGGAGCTGTTTTTT. Protein sequence: CATSDSTALAGKSGELFF.

This clonotype was recorded a few times. The V call is TRBV11-2, the J call TRBJ1-1, with D possibly TRBD1 on 5 matching bases. Germline CDR1 SGHAT, CDR2 FQNNGV. This CDR3 contains 14 residues. V gave up 5 bases and J gave up 0 bases, with 10 bases separating them. The CDR3 region is CASSLQVLNTEAFF. The CDR3, as DNA: TGTGCCAGCAGCCTACAGGTACTGAACACTGAAGCTTTCTTT.